This TCR beta chain was sequenced for a study of T cell clonality in common variable immunodeficiency. Study-level findings and limits: Reportedly, TCR beta sequences from common variable immunodeficiency showed fewer deletions and N-nucleotide insertions.

Sequencing input was equivalent genomic DNA from CVID and controls. Sequencing used immunoSEQ multiplex PCR; TCRdb keeps in-frame clones, though not all of them. This set yields more than 45,000 clones and no singletons; the top ten hold roughly 6%. CDR3 length: 14 residues. Germline loops: CDR1 SGHDT, CDR2 YYEEEE. Patients and controls were mostly of Caucasian heritage. This clone was seen a handful of times. Its matching antigen is unknown. The read terminates 3 residues ahead of where the CDR3 ends, so the germline J gene completes it. The sequencing input was peripheral blood mononuclear cells. V and J are TRBV5-6 and TRBJ1-2; weak D call: TRBD1 (6 bases). The source is a person aged 18-69 years in good health. This CDR3 reads CASSLDRLQETYTF. Incomplete CDR3 DNA: TGTGCCAGCAGCCTGGACAGATTACAAGAGACC.